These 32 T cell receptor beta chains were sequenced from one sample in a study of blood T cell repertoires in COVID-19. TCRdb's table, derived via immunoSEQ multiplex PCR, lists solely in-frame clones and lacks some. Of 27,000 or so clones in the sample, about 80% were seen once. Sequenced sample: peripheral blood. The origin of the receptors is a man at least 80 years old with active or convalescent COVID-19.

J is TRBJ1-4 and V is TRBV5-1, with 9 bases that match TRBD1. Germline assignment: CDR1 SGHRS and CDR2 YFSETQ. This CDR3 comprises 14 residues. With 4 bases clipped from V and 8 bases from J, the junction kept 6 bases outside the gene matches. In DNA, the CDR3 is TGCGCCAGCAGCGAGGGACAGGGAGGAGAAAAACTGTTTTTT. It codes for CASSEGQGGEKLFF.

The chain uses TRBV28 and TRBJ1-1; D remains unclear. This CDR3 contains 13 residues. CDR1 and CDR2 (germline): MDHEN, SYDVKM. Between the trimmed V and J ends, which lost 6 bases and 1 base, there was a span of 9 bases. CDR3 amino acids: CASSGIRNTEAFF. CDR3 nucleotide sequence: TGTGCCAGCAGCGGGATTCGGAACACTGAAGCTTTCTTT.

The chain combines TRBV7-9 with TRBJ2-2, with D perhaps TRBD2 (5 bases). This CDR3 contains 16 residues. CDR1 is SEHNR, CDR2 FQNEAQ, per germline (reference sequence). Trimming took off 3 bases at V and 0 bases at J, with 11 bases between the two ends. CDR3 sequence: CASSFSGRANTGELFF. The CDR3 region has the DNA TGTGCCAGCAGCTTTTCGGGAAGAGCGAACACCGGGGAGCTGTTTTTT.

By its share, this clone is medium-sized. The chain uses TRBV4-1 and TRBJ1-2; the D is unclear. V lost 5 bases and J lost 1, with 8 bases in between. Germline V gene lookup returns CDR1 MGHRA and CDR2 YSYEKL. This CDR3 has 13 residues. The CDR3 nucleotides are TGCGCCAGCAGCTTTGACATTAACTATGGCTACACCTTC. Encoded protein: CASSFDINYGYTF.

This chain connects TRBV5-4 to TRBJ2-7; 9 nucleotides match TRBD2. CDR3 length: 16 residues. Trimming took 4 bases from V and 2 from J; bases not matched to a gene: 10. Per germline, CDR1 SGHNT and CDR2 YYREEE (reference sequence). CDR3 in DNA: TGTGCCAGCAGCAAGGAATTAGCGGGAGCTACCTACGAGCAGTACTTC. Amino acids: CASSKELAGATYEQYF.

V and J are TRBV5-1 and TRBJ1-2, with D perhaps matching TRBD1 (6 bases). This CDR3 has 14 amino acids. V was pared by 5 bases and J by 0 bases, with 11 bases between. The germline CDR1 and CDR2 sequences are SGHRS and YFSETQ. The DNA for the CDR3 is TGCGCCAGCAGAAGAGGACAGTCTAACTATGGCTACACCTTC. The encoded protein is CASRRGQSNYGYTF. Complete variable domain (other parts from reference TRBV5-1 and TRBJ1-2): KAGVTQTPRYLIKTRGQQVTLSCSPISGHRSVSWYQQTPGQGLQFLFEYFSETQRNKGNFPGRFSGRQFSNSRSEMNVSTLELGDSALYLCASRRGQSNYGYTFGSGTRLTVV.

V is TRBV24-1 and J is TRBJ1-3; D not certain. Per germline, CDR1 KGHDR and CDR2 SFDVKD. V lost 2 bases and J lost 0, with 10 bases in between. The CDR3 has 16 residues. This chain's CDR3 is CATSDSVRGSGNTIYF. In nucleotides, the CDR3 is TGTGCCACCAGTGATTCTGTGAGAGGCTCTGGAAACACCATATATTTT.

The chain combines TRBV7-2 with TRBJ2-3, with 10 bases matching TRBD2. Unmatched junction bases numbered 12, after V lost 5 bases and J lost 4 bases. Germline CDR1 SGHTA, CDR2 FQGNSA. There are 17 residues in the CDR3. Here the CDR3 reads CASSQGLARGAADTQYF. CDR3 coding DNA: TGTGCCAGCAGCCAGGGACTAGCGAGGGGGGCCGCAGATACGCAGTATTTT. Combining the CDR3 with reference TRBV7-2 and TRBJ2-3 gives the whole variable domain GAGVSQSPSNKVTEKGKDVELRCDPISGHTALYWYRQSLGQGLEFLIYFQGNSAPDKSGLPSDRFSAERTGGSVSTLTIQRTQQEDSAVYLCASSQGLARGAADTQYFGPGTRLTVL.

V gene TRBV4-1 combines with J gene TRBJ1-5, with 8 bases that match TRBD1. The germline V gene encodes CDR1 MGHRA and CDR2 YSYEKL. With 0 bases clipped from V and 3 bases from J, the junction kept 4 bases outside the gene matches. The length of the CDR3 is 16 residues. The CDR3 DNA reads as TGCGCCAGCAGCCAAGATGAGGACAGGGACAATCAGCCCCAGCATTTT. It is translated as CASSQDEDRDNQPQHF.

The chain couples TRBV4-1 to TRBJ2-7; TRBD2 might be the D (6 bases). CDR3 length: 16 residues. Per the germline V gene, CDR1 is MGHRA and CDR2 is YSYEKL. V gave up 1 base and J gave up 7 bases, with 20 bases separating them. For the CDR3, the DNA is TGCGCCAGCAGCCAAGGAGGAGGGATCCATCGAAGGGAGCAGTACTTC. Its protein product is CASSQGGGIHRREQYF.

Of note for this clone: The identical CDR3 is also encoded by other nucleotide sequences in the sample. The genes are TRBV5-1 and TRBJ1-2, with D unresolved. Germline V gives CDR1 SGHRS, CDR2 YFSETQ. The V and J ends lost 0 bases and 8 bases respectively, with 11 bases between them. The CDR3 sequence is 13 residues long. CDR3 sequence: CASSLAGGYGYTF. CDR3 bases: TGCGCCAGCAGCTTGGCTGGCGGGTACGGCTACACCTTC.

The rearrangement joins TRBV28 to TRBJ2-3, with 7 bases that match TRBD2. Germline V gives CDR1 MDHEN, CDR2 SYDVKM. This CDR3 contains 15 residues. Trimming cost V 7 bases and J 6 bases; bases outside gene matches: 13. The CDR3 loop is CASKGRSGAGDTQYF. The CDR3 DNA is TGTGCCAGCAAAGGCAGGAGCGGAGCGGGGGATACGCAGTATTTT.

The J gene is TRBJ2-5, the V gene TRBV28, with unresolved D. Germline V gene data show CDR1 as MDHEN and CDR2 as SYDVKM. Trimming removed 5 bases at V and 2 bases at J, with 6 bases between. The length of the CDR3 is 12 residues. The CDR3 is CASSPTQETQYF. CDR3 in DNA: TGTGCCAGCAGTCCCACTCAAGAGACCCAGTACTTC.

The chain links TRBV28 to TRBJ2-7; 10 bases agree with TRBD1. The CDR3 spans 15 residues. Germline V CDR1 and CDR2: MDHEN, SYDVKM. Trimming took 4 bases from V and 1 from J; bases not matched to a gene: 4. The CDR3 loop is CASSSPGQGSYEQYF. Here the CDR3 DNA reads TGTGCCAGCAGTTCGCCGGGACAGGGGTCCTACGAGCAGTACTTC.

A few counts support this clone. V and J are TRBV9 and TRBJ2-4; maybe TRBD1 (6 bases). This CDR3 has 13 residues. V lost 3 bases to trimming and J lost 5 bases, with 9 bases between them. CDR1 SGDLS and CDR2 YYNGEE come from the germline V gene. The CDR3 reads CASSGTEQNIQYF. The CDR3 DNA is TGTGCCAGCAGCGGGACAGAACAAAACATTCAGTACTTC.

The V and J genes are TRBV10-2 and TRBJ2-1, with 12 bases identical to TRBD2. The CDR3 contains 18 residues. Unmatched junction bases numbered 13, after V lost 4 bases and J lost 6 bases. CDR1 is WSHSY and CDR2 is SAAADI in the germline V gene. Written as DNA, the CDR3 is TGCGCCAGCAGTGGGCTAGCGGGGGGGTATGAACTCGGCAATGAGCAGTTCTTC. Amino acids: CASSGLAGGYELGNEQFF.

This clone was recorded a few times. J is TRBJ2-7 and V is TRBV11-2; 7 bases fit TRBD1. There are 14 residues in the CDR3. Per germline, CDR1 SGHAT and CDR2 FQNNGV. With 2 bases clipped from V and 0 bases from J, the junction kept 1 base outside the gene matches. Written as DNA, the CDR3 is TGTGCCAGCAGCTTACGACAGGGCTCCTACGAGCAGTACTTC. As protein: CASSLRQGSYEQYF. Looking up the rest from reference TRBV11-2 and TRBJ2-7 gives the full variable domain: EAGVAQSPRYKIIEKRQSVAFWCNPISGHATLYWYQQILGQGPKLLIQFQNNGVVDDSQLPKDRFSAERLKGVDSTLKIQPAKLEDSAVYLCASSLRQGSYEQYFGPGTRLTVT.

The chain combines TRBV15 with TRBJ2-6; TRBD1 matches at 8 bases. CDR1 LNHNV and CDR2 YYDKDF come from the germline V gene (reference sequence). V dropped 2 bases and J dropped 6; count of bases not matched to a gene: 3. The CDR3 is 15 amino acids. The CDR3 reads CATSRRDRSANVLTF. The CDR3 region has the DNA TGTGCCACCAGCAGAAGGGACAGGTCGGCCAACGTCCTGACTTTC.

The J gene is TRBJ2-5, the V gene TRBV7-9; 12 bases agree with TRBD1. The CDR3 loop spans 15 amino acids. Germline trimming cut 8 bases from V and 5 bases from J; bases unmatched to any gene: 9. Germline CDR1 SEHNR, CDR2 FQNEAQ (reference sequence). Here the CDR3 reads CASGPGQGARETQYF. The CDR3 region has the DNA TGTGCCAGCGGACCGGGACAGGGGGCGCGGGAGACCCAGTACTTC.

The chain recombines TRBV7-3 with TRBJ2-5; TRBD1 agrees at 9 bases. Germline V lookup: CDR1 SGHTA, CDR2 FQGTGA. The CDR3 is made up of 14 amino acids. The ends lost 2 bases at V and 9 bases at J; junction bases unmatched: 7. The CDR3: CASSLSGDRDPQYF. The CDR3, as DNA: TGTGCCAGCAGCTTATCGGGGGACAGGGATCCCCAGTACTTC.

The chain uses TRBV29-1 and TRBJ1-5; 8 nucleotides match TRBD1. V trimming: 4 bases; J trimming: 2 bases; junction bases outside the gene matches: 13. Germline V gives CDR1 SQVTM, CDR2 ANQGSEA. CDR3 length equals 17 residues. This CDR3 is CSVALGQGIRGNQPQHF. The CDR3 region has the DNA TGCAGCGTTGCGCTAGGACAGGGTATTAGGGGCAATCAGCCCCAGCATTTT.

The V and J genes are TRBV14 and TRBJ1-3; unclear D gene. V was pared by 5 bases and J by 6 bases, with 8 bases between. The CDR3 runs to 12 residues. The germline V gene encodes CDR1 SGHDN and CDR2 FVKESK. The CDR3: CASSSQANTIYF. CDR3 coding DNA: TGTGCCAGCAGCTCTCAGGCAAACACCATATATTTT.

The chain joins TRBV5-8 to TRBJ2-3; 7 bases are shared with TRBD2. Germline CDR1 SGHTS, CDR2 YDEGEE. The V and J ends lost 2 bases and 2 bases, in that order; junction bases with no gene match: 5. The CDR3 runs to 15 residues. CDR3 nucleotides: TGTGCCAGCAGCTTCTGGGGGGGGTTCACAGATACGCAGTATTTT. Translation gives CASSFWGGFTDTQYF.

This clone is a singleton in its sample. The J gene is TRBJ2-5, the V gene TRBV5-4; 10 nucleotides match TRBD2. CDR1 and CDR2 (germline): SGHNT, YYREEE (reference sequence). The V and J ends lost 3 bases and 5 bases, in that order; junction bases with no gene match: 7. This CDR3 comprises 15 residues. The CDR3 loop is CASSSPSGGRETQYF. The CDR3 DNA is TGTGCCAGCAGCTCACCTAGCGGGGGTCGGGAGACCCAGTACTTC.

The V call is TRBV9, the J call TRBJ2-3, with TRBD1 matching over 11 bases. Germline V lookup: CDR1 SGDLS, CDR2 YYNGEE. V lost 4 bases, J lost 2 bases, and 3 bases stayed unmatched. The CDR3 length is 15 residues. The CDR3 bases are TGTGCCAGCAGCCCGGGACAGGGGGTCACAGATACGCAGTATTTT. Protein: CASSPGQGVTDTQYF.

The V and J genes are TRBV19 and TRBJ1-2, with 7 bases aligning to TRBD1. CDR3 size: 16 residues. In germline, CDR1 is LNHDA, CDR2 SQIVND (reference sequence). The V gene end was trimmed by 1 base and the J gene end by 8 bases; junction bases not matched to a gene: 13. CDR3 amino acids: CASSIVRGRRFYGYTF. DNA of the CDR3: TGTGCCAGTAGTATAGTGAGGGGGCGAAGATTTTACGGCTACACCTTC.

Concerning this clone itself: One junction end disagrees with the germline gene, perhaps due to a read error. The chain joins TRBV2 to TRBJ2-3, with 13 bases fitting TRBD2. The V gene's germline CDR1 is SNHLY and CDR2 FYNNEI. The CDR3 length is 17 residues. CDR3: CASTEDPLAGGSDTQYF. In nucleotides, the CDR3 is TGTGCCAGCACTGAAGACCCACTAGCGGGAGGGTCAGATACGCAGTATTTT.

The CDR3 loop is CASSLEGRTEDIQYF. The CDR3 DNA reads as TGCGCCAGCAGCTTGGAGGGCCGGACGGAGGACATTCAGTACTTC. The chain employs TRBV5-1 and TRBJ2-4; D is possibly TRBD2 (5 bases). Germline V lookup: CDR1 SGHRS, CDR2 YFSETQ. The ends were cut back, 0 bases at V and 8 bases at J, with 15 bases in the middle. The CDR3 runs 15 residues.

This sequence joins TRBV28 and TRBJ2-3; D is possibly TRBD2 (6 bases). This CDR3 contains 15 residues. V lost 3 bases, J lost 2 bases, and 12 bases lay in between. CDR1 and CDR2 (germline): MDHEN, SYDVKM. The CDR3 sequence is CASSLGGATTDTQYF. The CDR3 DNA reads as TGTGCCAGCAGTTTGGGGGGTGCTACCACAGATACGCAGTATTTT.

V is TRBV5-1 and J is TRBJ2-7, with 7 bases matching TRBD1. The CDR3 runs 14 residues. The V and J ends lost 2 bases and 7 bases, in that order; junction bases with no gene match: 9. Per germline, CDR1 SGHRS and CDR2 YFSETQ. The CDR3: CASSFRGTVWEQYF. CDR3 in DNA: TGCGCCAGCAGCTTCCGAGGGACAGTTTGGGAGCAGTACTTC.

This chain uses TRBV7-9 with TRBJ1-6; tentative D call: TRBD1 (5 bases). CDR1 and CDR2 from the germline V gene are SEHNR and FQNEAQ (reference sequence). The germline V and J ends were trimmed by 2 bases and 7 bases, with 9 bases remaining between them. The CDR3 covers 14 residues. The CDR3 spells CASSLSGGNSPLHF. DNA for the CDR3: TGTGCCAGCAGCTTATCCGGGGGGAATTCACCCCTCCACTTT.

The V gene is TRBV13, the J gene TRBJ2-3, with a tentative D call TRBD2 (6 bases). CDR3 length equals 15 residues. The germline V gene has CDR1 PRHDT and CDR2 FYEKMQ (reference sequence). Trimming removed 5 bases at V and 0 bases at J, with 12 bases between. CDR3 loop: CASSPAGTSTDTQYF. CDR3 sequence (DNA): TGTGCCAGCAGCCCGGCCGGGACTAGCACAGATACGCAGTATTTT.